The TCR beta chain described here comes from a study of blood T cell repertoires in COVID-19. Only a few counts were recorded for this clone. Assay used: immunoSEQ multiplex PCR; TCRdb lists only in-frame clones, some missing. The sample contains roughly 85,000 clones, roughly 88% of which appear only once. Germline assignment: CDR1 MDHEN and CDR2 SYDVKM. The V and J ends lost 10 bases and 3 bases respectively, with 16 bases between them. The CDR3 is 14 amino acids. The rearrangement links TRBV28 to TRBJ1-5; possible D gene TRBD1, 6 bases. The sample consisted of peripheral blood. This receptor was taken from a man aged 45-65 years with active or convalescent COVID-19. This CDR3 reads CAMGNRVNNQPQHF. As DNA, the CDR3 is TGTGCCATGGGCAACAGGGTGAACAATCAGCCCCAGCATTTT.